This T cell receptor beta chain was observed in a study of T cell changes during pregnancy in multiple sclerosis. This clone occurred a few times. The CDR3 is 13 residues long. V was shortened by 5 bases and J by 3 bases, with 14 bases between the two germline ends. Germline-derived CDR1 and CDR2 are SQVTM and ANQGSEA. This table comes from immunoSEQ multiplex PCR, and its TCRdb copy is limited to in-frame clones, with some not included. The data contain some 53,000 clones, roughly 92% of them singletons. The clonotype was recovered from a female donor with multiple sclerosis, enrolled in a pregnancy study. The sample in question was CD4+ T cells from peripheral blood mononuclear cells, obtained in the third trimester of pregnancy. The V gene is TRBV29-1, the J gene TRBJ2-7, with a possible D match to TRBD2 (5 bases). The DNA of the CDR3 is TGCAGCGTTTCGGGCGGAGGACTCTACGAGCAGTACTTC. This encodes CSVSGGGLYEQYF.